This TCR beta chain originates from a study of graft-versus-host responses after intestinal transplantation. Background on the study: Transplant types were multivisceral, liver-intestinal, or isolated intestinal. Anti-thymocyte globulin was used for induction in all recipients, who then took tacrolimus and steroids for around 3 years. Broader study findings: Allografts from individuals with graft-donor T cell macrochimerism displayed high graft-versus-host to host-versus-graft clonal ratios. Detected in recipient marrow were GvH clones, some of which were first observed in ileum or blood.

Germline loops: CDR1 LGHNT, CDR2 FRNRAP. J gave up 0 bases and V 4 bases, and 12 bases lay outside the gene matches. The CDR3 has 18 amino acids. Comments on this clone: Its antigen is undetermined.

Assay used: immunoSEQ multiplex PCR; TCRdb lists only in-frame clones, some missing. The table lists 23,000 or so clones, approximately 96% of them singletons, with nearly 0.85% in the top ten. This chain uses TRBV12-5 with TRBJ2-1; 7 nucleotides align to TRBD1. Sequenced material: PBMCs, taken 30 days after intestinal transplant. This clonotype was sampled from a human patient who received an intestinal transplant, so some T cells may come from the graft donor. CDR3 DNA sequence: TGTGCTAGTGGTTCCCCTGCAGGGACAGAGAGCTCCTACAATGAGCAGTTCTTC. Its protein product is CASGSPAGTESSYNEQFF.